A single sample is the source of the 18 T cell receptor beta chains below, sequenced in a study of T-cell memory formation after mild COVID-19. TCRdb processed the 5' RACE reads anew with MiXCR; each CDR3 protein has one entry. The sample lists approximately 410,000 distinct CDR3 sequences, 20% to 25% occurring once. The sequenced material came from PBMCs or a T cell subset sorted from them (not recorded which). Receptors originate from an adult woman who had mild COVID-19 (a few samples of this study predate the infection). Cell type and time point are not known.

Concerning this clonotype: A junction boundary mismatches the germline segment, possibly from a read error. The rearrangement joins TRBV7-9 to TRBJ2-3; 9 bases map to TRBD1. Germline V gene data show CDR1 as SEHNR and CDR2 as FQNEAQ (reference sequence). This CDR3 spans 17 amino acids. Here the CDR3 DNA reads TGTGCCAGCAGCTTTGATCGACAGGGGGGGACTGGTGATACGCATTATTTT. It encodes CASSFDRQGGTGDTHYF.

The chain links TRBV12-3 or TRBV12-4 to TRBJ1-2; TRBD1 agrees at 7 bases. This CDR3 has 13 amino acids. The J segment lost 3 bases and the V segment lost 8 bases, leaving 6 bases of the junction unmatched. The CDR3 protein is CASRQGTYYGYTF. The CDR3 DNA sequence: TGTGCCAGCCGACAGGGAACGTACTATGGCTACACCTTC.

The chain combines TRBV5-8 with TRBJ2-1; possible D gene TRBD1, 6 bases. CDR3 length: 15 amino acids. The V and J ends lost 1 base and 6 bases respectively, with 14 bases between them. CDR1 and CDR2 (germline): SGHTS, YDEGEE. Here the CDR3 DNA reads TGTGCCAGCAGCTTGCAGGGGTCCACCAGCAATGAGCAGTTCTTC. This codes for CASSLQGSTSNEQFF.

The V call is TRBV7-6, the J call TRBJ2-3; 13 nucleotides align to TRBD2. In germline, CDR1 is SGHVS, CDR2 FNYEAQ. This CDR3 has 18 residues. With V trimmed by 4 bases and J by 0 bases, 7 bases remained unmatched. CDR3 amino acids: CASSSGTSGIASTDTQYF. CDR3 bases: TGTGCCAGCAGCTCCGGGACTAGCGGGATAGCGAGCACAGATACGCAGTATTTT.

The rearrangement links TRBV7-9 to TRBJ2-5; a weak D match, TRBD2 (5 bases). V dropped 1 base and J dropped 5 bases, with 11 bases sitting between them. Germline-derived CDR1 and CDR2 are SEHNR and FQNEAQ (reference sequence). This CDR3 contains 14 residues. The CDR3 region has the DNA TGTGCCAGCAGCTTAGTCGGCGGGTCGGAGACCCAGTACTTC. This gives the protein CASSLVGGSETQYF.

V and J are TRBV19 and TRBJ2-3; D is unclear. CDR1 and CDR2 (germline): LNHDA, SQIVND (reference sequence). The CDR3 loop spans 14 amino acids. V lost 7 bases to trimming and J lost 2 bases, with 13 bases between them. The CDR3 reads CASKSQRLTDTQYF. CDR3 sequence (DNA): TGTGCCAGTAAAAGCCAAAGGCTCACAGATACGCAGTATTTT. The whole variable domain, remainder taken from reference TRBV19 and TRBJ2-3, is DGGITQSPKYLFRKEGQNVTLSCEQNLNHDAMYWYRQDPGQGLRLIYYSQIVNDFQKGDIAEGYSVSREKKESFPLTVTSAQKNPTAFYLCASKSQRLTDTQYFGPGTRLTVL.

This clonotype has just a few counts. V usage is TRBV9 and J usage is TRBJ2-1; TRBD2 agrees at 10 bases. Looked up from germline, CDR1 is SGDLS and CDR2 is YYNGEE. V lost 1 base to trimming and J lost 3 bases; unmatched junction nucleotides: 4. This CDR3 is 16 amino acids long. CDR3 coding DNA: TGTGCCAGCAGCGTACTAGCGGGGGCGCTCTACAATGAGCAGTTCTTC. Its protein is CASSVLAGALYNEQFF.

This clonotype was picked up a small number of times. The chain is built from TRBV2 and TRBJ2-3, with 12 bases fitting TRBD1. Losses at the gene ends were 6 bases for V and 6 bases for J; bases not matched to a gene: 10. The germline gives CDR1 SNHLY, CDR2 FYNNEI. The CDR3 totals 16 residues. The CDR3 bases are TGTGCCAGCAGAGCGCCGGGACAGGGGGCAGGGGATACGCAGTATTTT. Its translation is CASRAPGQGAGDTQYF.

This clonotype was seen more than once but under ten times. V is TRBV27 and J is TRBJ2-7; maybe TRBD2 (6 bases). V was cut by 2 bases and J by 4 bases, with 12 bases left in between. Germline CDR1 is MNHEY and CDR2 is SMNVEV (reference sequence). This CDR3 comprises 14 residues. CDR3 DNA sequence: TGTGCCAGCAGTTTAAGGTCGGGGAGGTACGAGCAGTACTTC. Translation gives CASSLRSGRYEQYF.

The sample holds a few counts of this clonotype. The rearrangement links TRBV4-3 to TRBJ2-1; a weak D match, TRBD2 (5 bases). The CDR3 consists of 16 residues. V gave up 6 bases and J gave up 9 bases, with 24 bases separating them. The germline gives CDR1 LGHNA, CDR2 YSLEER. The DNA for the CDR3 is TGCGCCAGCAGACTTGAAAGAGGGCCGATAATGGGTGAGCAGTTCTTC. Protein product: CASRLERGPIMGEQFF.

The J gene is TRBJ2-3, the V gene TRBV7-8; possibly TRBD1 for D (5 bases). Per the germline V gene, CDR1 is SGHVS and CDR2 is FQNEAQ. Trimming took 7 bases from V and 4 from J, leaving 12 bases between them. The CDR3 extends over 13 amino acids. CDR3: CASTGGAADTQYF. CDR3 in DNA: TGTGCCAGCACTGGTGGGGCCGCAGATACGCAGTATTTT. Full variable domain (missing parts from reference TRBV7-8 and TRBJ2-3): GAGVSQSPRYKVAKRGQDVALRCDPISGHVSLFWYQQALGQGPEFLTYFQNEAQLDKSGLPSDRFFAERPEGSVSTLKIQRTQQEDSAVYLCASTGGAADTQYFGPGTRLTVL.

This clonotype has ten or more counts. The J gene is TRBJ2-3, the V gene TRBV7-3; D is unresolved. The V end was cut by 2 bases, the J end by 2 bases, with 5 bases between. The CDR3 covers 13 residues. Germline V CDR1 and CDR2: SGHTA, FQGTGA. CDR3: CASSLDHTDTQYF. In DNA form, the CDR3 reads TGTGCCAGCAGCTTAGACCACACAGATACGCAGTATTTT.

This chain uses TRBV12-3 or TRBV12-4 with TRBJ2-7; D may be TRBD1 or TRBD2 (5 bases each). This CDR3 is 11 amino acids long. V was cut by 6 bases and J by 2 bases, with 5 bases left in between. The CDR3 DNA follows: TGTGCCAGCAGGGGGGCCTACGAGCAGTACTTC. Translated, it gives CASRGAYEQYF.

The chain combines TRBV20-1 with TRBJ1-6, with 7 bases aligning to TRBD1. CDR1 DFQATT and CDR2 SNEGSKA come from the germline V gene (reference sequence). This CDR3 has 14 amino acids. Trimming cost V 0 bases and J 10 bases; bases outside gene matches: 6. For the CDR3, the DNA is TGCAGTGCTAGAGATAGAGGGGGCAGATCACCCCTCCACTTT. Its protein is CSARDRGGRSPLHF.

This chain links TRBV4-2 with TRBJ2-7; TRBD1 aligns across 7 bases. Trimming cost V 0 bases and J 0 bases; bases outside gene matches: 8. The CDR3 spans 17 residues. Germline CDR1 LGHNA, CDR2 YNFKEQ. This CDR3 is CASSQDPGGRSSYEQYF. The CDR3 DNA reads TGTGCCAGCAGCCAAGATCCAGGGGGACGTAGCTCCTACGAGCAGTACTTC.

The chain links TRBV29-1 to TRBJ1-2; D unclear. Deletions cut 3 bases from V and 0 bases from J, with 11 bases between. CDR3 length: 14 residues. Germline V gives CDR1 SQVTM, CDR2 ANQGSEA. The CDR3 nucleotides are TGCAGCGTTGATGTGGCAGATCCTAACTATGGCTACACCTTC. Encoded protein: CSVDVADPNYGYTF. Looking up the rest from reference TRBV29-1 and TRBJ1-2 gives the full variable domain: SAVISQKPSRDICQRGTSLTIQCQVDSQVTMMFWYRQQPGQSLTLIATANQGSEATYESGFVIDKFPISRPNLTFSTLTVSNMSPEDSSIYLCSVDVADPNYGYTFGSGTRLTVV.

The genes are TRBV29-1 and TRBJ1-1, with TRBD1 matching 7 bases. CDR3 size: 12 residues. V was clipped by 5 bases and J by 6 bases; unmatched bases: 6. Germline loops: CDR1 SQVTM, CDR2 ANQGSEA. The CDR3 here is CSVMHRGAEAFF. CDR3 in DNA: TGCAGCGTTATGCACAGGGGCGCTGAAGCTTTCTTT. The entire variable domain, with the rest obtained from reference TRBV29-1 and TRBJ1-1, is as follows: SAVISQKPSRDICQRGTSLTIQCQVDSQVTMMFWYRQQPGQSLTLIATANQGSEATYESGFVIDKFPISRPNLTFSTLTVSNMSPEDSSIYLCSVMHRGAEAFFGQGTRLTVV.

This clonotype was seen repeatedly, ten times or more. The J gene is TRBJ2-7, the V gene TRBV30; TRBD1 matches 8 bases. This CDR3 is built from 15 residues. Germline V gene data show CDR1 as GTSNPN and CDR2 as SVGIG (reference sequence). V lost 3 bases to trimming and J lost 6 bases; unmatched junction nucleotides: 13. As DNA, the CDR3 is TGTGCCTGGAGCTCAGGGGGCCAAATATCGGGCGAGCAGTACTTC. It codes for CAWSSGGQISGEQYF.